The 21 T cell receptor beta chains given below trace back to one sample, sequenced in a study of identical twins. TCRdb reprocessed the 5' RACE reads with MiXCR, giving one entry per CDR3 protein. Of over 200,000 distinct CDR3 sequences in the sample, 10% were seen once. The sequenced material came from memory T cells sorted from blood. These receptors were obtained from a man in his fifties in good health.

This clonotype has ten or more counts. V gene TRBV28 combines with J gene TRBJ1-3, with D possibly being TRBD1 (6 bases). V was pared by 5 bases and J by 8 bases, with 22 bases between. Per the germline V gene, CDR1 is MDHEN and CDR2 is SYDVKM. This CDR3 comprises 16 residues. CDR3 in DNA: TGTGCCAGCAGTCCCTTAAGGGCAGGGGATAGGTACACCATATATTTT. Its protein product is CASSPLRAGDRYTIYF. Using reference TRBV28 and TRBJ1-3 for the parts outside the CDR3, the full variable domain is DVKVTQSSRYLVKRTGEKVFLECVQDMDHENMFWYRQDPGLGLRLIYFSYDVKMKEKGDIPEGYSVSREKKERFSLILESASTNQTSMYLCASSPLRAGDRYTIYFGEGSWLTVV.

This clonotype appeared a few times. CDR3: CSVELGGNTGELFF. CDR3 coding DNA: TGCAGCGTTGAATTGGGGGGCAACACCGGGGAGCTGTTTTTT. This chain links TRBV29-1 with TRBJ2-2; perhaps D is TRBD1 or TRBD2 (6 bases each). The V end lost 2 bases, the J end lost 2 bases, and 9 bases lay between the germline ends. The CDR3 extends over 14 amino acids. The germline V gene encodes CDR1 SQVTM and CDR2 ANQGSEA.

The V call is TRBV7-2, the J call TRBJ1-1, with 8 positions matching TRBD1. The V gene end was trimmed by 5 bases and the J gene end by 6 bases; junction bases not matched to a gene: 8. Germline CDR1 reads SGHTA; CDR2 reads FQGNSA. The CDR3 has 14 amino acids. The CDR3, as DNA: TGTGCCAGCAGCCTGGACAGGGTGGGTGCTGAAGCTTTCTTT. It encodes CASSLDRVGAEAFF.

The chain combines TRBV7-9 with TRBJ1-1, with 9 bases that match TRBD1. The germline CDR1 and CDR2 sequences are SEHNR and FQNEAQ (reference sequence). This CDR3 has 13 residues. The V and J ends lost 5 bases and 8 bases, in that order; junction bases with no gene match: 6. The CDR3 DNA reads TGTGCCAGCAGCACCGGACAGGGGCAGGAAGCTTTCTTT. Residues: CASSTGQGQEAFF.

This clonotype was recorded at least ten times. This chain connects TRBV6-2 or TRBV6-3 to TRBJ2-7; D gene ambiguous. Germline V gene sequence: CDR1 MNHEY, CDR2 SVGEGT. Trimming stripped 5 bases from V and 5 bases from J, with 13 bases between. The CDR3 contains 13 residues. The CDR3 DNA follows: TGTGCCAGCAGTCTCGTGAAGTGGGACGAGCAGTACTTC. Amino acids: CASSLVKWDEQYF.

V is TRBV5-6 and J is TRBJ1-1, with 9 bases identical to TRBD1. J was trimmed by 11 bases and V by 0 bases; bases with no gene match: 8. The CDR3 length is 14 residues. The V gene's germline CDR1 is SGHDT and CDR2 YYEEEE. The CDR3, as DNA: TGTGCCAGCAGCTTGGTTGGGACAGGGTATGCGGCTTTCTTT. Its translation: CASSLVGTGYAAFF.

The J gene is TRBJ2-5, the V gene TRBV7-2; a weak D match, TRBD2 (6 bases). The CDR3 covers 16 residues. Germline V CDR1 and CDR2: SGHTA, FQGNSA. The V end was cut by 5 bases, the J end by 5 bases, with 21 bases between. CDR3 sequence reads: CASSRRTRGGGETQYF. CDR3 bases: TGTGCCAGCAGCCGCCGAACCCGGGGCGGAGGGGAGACCCAGTACTTC. Using reference TRBV7-2 and TRBJ2-5 for the parts outside the CDR3, the full variable domain is GAGVSQSPSNKVTEKGKDVELRCDPISGHTALYWYRQSLGQGLEFLIYFQGNSAPDKSGLPSDRFSAERTGGSVSTLTIQRTQQEDSAVYLCASSRRTRGGGETQYFGPGTRLLVL.

This clonotype was detected many times. The gene calls are TRBV24-1 and TRBJ1-2; D call uncertain. Germline V gene data show CDR1 as KGHDR and CDR2 as SFDVKD. The CDR3 sequence is 11 residues long. Trimming stripped 1 base from V and 10 bases from J, with 6 bases between. In nucleotides, the CDR3 is TGTGCCACCAGTGATTTATTTGACTACACCTTC. Translating it yields CATSDLFDYTF.

This clonotype showed up just a few times. The chain joins TRBV10-3 to TRBJ2-5, with 8 bases aligning to TRBD1. The CDR3 loop spans 15 amino acids. Trimming removed 0 bases from V and 5 bases from J; junction bases left unmatched: 5. The germline V gene encodes CDR1 ENHRY and CDR2 SYGVKD. CDR3 sequence: CAISESGTGRETQYF. CDR3 sequence (DNA): TGTGCCATCAGTGAGTCAGGGACAGGCCGCGAGACCCAGTACTTC.

The sample holds many counts of this clonotype. This chain joins TRBV7-2 and TRBJ2-5, with D possibly being TRBD1 (6 bases). The CDR3 covers 13 residues. CDR1 SGHTA and CDR2 FQGNSA come from the germline V gene. Trimming took off 6 bases at V and 2 bases at J, with 10 bases between the two ends. The CDR3 DNA sequence: TGTGCCAGCAGGCAAACAGGGCAAGAGACCCAGTACTTC. Protein sequence: CASRQTGQETQYF.

This clonotype has a handful of counts. V and J are TRBV5-1 and TRBJ2-4; D uncertain. Germline V gene data show CDR1 as SGHRS and CDR2 as YFSETQ. This CDR3 contains 14 residues. Trimming took 4 bases from V and 8 from J, leaving 16 bases between them. The DNA for the CDR3 is TGCGCCAGCAGCCCCTGGGATAGCTTCGACATTCAGTACTTC. This codes for CASSPWDSFDIQYF. Complete variable domain (other parts from reference TRBV5-1 and TRBJ2-4): KAGVTQTPRYLIKTRGQQVTLSCSPISGHRSVSWYQQTPGQGLQFLFEYFSETQRNKGNFPGRFSGRQFSNSRSEMNVSTLELGDSALYLCASSPWDSFDIQYFGAGTRLSVL.

This clonotype was counted ten times or more. The chain links TRBV5-6 to TRBJ2-1, with no clear D. CDR1 is SGHDT and CDR2 is YYEEEE in the germline V gene. V was pared by 0 bases and J by 6 bases, with 7 bases between. The CDR3 extends over 13 amino acids. The CDR3 loop is CASSLVMVNEQFF. The CDR3 DNA reads as TGTGCCAGCAGCTTGGTTATGGTCAATGAGCAGTTCTTC.

This clonotype was seen more than once but under ten times. For the CDR3, the DNA is TGTGCCAGCAGCTTAAATCAGGGGGCGGATGGTTCCCAGCCCCAGCATTTT. This sequence encodes CASSLNQGADGSQPQHF. The V gene is TRBV7-6, the J gene TRBJ1-5; TRBD1 matches 8 bases. CDR1 is SGHVS and CDR2 is FNYEAQ in the germline V gene. Unmatched junction bases numbered 13, after V lost 2 bases and J lost 7 bases. The CDR3 extends over 17 amino acids.

The chain employs TRBV4-3 and TRBJ1-1, with D possibly being TRBD1 (5 bases). V lost 6 bases to trimming and J lost 1 base, with 15 bases between them. The CDR3 is 15 amino acids. Germline CDR1 and CDR2: LGHNA and YSLEER. CDR3 sequence (DNA): TGCGCCAGCAGTCAAAACCGGGACGGGAACACTGAAGCTTTCTTT. The encoded protein is CASSQNRDGNTEAFF.

This clonotype has at least ten counts. V gene TRBV4-2 combines with J gene TRBJ1-3, with 8 positions matching TRBD1. The CDR3 runs 17 residues. The V segment lost 0 bases and the J segment 3 bases; nucleotides outside the gene matches: 7. Germline V gives CDR1 LGHNA, CDR2 YNFKEQ. The CDR3 loop is CASSQEMGRGLGNTIYF. In nucleotides, the CDR3 is TGTGCCAGCAGCCAAGAGATGGGCAGGGGGCTTGGAAACACCATATATTTT.

Ten or more counts support this clonotype. This chain links TRBV20-1 with TRBJ2-3, with D tentatively TRBD2 (5 bases). V lost 2 bases and J lost 2, with 11 bases in between. Germline lookup yields CDR1 DFQATT and CDR2 SNEGSKA (reference sequence). The CDR3 is 14 amino acids. The CDR3 sequence is CSARLAPLTDTQYF. The CDR3 DNA sequence: TGCAGTGCTAGACTAGCACCACTCACAGATACGCAGTATTTT.

This clonotype was observed a handful of times. The chain joins TRBV20-1 to TRBJ1-1; D perhaps matches TRBD1 (5 bases). The CDR3 has 13 amino acids. CDR1 is DFQATT and CDR2 is SNEGSKA in the germline V gene (reference sequence). The V gene lost 3 bases and the J gene lost 0 bases, with 8 bases spanning the gap. CDR3 in DNA: TGCAGTGCTAGCGAGGGGTTGAACACTGAAGCTTTCTTT. This gives the protein CSASEGLNTEAFF.

V is TRBV7-9 and J is TRBJ2-5; D may match TRBD1 or TRBD2 (6 bases each). Trimming pared 3 bases from V and 4 bases from J, leaving 12 bases between. Germline V gene lookup returns CDR1 SEHNR and CDR2 FQNEAQ (reference sequence). The CDR3 is 14 residues long. The DNA for the CDR3 is TGTGCCAGCAGCTTGGACGGGGGCCGAGAGACCCAGTACTTC. This sequence encodes CASSLDGGRETQYF.

Ten or more counts support this clonotype. This chain joins TRBV3-1 and TRBJ1-2, with D hard to call. The CDR3 has 14 residues. Germline CDR1 is LGHDT and CDR2 is YNNKEL (reference sequence). V lost 1 base and J 4 bases, leaving 10 bases between the germline ends. The CDR3 bases are TGTGCCAGCAGCCAAGCGTTGGGAGGCTATGGCTACACCTTC. It encodes CASSQALGGYGYTF.

Many counts were recorded for this clonotype. V usage is TRBV7-2 and J usage is TRBJ2-7; D is perhaps TRBD2 (5 bases). Per germline, CDR1 SGHTA and CDR2 FQGNSA. V was cut by 2 bases and J by 1 base, with 6 bases left in between. This CDR3 has 13 amino acids. The CDR3: CASSLSGSYEQYF. Written as DNA, the CDR3 is TGTGCCAGCAGCTTATCGGGGTCCTACGAGCAGTACTTC.

Only a few counts were recorded for this clonotype. V and J are TRBV11-2 and TRBJ2-5; TRBD1 aligns across 9 bases. Germline CDR1 and CDR2: SGHAT and FQNNGV. The trim removed 5 bases at V and 1 base at J, leaving 5 bases unmatched. CDR3 length: 15 residues. CDR3: CASSKTGGLQETQYF. As DNA, the CDR3 is TGTGCCAGCAGCAAAACAGGGGGCCTCCAAGAGACCCAGTACTTC.